A single sample is the source of the 9 T cell receptor beta chains below, sequenced in a study of prognosis after radiotherapy for stage I lung cancer. Two-round multiplex PCR, the amplification method, yielded TCR beta CDR3 from genomic DNA. Round-one PCR had primers specific to each TRBV and TRBJ gene. Each CDR3 protein is one row after TCRdb ran MiXCR on the multiplex PCR reads. The repertoire has some 20,000 distinct CDR3 sequences, approximately 39% of them found once; the top ten carry around 60%. The sequencing here drew on PBMCs, taken before or after stereotactic body radiation therapy (not recorded which). Receptors were obtained from a donor aged 50 or older with non-small cell lung cancer.

This clonotype was seen a few times. The chain combines TRBV28 with TRBJ1-5; TRBD1 aligns across 9 bases. Germline CDR1 MDHEN, CDR2 SYDVKM. CDR3 length equals 14 residues. V lost 4 bases, J lost 2 bases, and 0 bases stayed unmatched. Here the CDR3 DNA reads TGTGCCAGCAGTTGGACAGGGGGCAATCAGCCCCAGCATTTT. It yields the protein CASSWTGGNQPQHF.

Ten or more counts support this clonotype. This sequence joins TRBV2 and TRBJ2-3; D not resolved. With 7 bases removed from V and 1 base from J, the gap between germline ends came to 6 bases. The CDR3 is 12 amino acids. Looked up from germline, CDR1 is SNHLY and CDR2 is FYNNEI. The CDR3 reads CASTWGTDTQYF. The CDR3 DNA reads as TGTGCCAGCACTTGGGGCACAGATACGCAGTATTTT.

The gene calls are TRBV4-3 and TRBJ1-3; TRBD1 is a possible D gene (5 bases). Germline CDR1 LGHNA, CDR2 YSLEER. The CDR3 contains 17 residues. Trimming shortened V by 0 bases and J by 2 bases, and 14 bases separated the two germline ends. The CDR3: CASSQEPGRHTGNTIYF. CDR3 nucleotide sequence: TGCGCCAGCAGCCAAGAACCGGGACGGCATACTGGAAACACCATATATTTT.

This clonotype was detected many times. The CDR3 here is CASSLGPSGNTIYF. The CDR3, as DNA: TGTGCCAGCAGCTTGGGGCCCTCTGGAAACACCATATATTTT. The chain couples TRBV5-6 to TRBJ1-3, with no clear D. There are 14 residues in the CDR3. V gave up 0 bases and J gave up 0 bases, with 4 bases separating them. The germline gives CDR1 SGHDT, CDR2 YYEEEE.

This clonotype came up many times. Here the CDR3 reads CSARGQQETQYF. DNA of the CDR3: TGCAGTGCTAGAGGACAGCAAGAGACCCAGTACTTC. The chain is built from TRBV20-1 and TRBJ2-5, with D perhaps matching TRBD1 (5 bases). CDR3 size: 12 residues. The germline V gene encodes CDR1 DFQATT and CDR2 SNEGSKA (reference sequence). Trimming removed 1 base from V and 2 bases from J, with 5 bases in between.

This clonotype occurred many times. This sequence joins TRBV7-9 and TRBJ2-7; D unclear. Between the trimmed V and J ends, which lost 1 base and 2 bases, there was a span of 12 bases. In germline, CDR1 is SEHNR, CDR2 FQNEAQ (reference sequence). This CDR3 contains 15 residues. Written as DNA, the CDR3 is TGTGCCAGCAGCTTAGTGGGTCAGGATACCTACGAGCAGTACTTC. Translated, it gives CASSLVGQDTYEQYF.

Many counts were recorded for this clonotype. The J gene is TRBJ1-1, the V gene TRBV7-8; D unclear. The germline CDR1 and CDR2 sequences are SGHVS and FQNEAQ. The CDR3 has 15 amino acids. V lost 1 base and J lost 3, with 12 bases in between. CDR3 in DNA: TGTGCCAGCAGCTTAGGCGGAGGGTGGGACACTGAAGCTTTCTTT. Encoded protein: CASSLGGGWDTEAFF. Together with reference TRBV7-8 and TRBJ1-1, the CDR3 gives the full variable domain: GAGVSQSPRYKVAKRGQDVALRCDPISGHVSLFWYQQALGQGPEFLTYFQNEAQLDKSGLPSDRFFAERPEGSVSTLKIQRTQQEDSAVYLCASSLGGGWDTEAFFGQGTRLTVV.

By share of the sample, this clonotype is medium-sized. The chain is built from TRBV7-2 and TRBJ1-6, with D uncertain. The CDR3 spans 13 residues. The V end lost 5 bases, the J end lost 5 bases, and 7 bases lay between the germline ends. CDR1 and CDR2 (germline): SGHTA, FQGNSA. The CDR3 sequence: CASSPNNNSPLHF. In DNA form, the CDR3 reads TGTGCCAGCAGCCCAAATAATAATTCACCCCTCCACTTT.

About this clonotype: No DNA is shown, since the ends of the CDR3 on it are uncertain; the CDR3 is the one TCRdb lists. The chain combines TRBV12-3 or TRBV12-4 with TRBJ2-7; the table's TRBD1 call for D was not verified on the DNA. The CDR3 numbers 14 amino acids, ends counted. CDR3 region: CASSFGQGTYEHYF.